This is a list of T cell receptor beta chains from one sample in a study of vaccination and CD4 T cells after COVID-19. No antigens are known for them. From the PCR reads, TCRdb called clonotypes with MiXCR, one entry per CDR3 protein. The sample lists more than 20,000 distinct CDR3 sequences, roughly 39% seen once, with roughly 7% in the top ten. The sequenced sample was CD4+ T cells from blood, cultured in vitro. The receptors stem from a human donor who had recovered from COVID-19. The CDR3 runs from the conserved cysteine through the conserved F or W. The D gene is left open where the match is weak. Not every row has a clone size; where given, it reads once, few, many or a size class.

clone size: few
J gene: TRBJ1-2
D gene: NA
V gene: TRBV19
CDR3 protein: CASTSTGASNYGYTF
CDR3 DNA: TGTGCCAGTACCTCGACAGGAGCATCTAACTATGGCTACACCTTC

clone size: NA
J gene: TRBJ2-3
D gene: NA
V gene: TRBV7-2
CDR3 protein: CASSPRPITDTQYF
CDR3 DNA: TGTGCCAGCAGCCCACGCCCAATCACAGATACGCAGTATTTT

clone size: NA
J gene: TRBJ2-6
D gene: NA
V gene: TRBV28
CDR3 protein: CASSLSVTLPSGANVLTF
CDR3 DNA: TGTGCCAGCAGTTTAAGTGTCACTCTCCCCTCTGGGGCCAACGTCCTGACTTTC

clone size: few
J gene: TRBJ2-3
D gene: TRBD2
V gene: TRBV6-5
CDR3 protein: CASSYSVAGENTDTQYF
CDR3 DNA: TGTGCCAGCAGTTACTCGGTAGCGGGGGAGAACACAGATACGCAGTATTTT

clone size: few
J gene: TRBJ1-1
D gene: NA
V gene: TRBV10-1
CDR3 protein: CASRNTEAFF
CDR3 DNA: TGCGCCAGCAGAAACACTGAAGCTTTCTTT

clone size: NA
J gene: TRBJ2-5
D gene: TRBD2
V gene: TRBV28
CDR3 protein: CASSSGGMGETQYF
CDR3 DNA: TGTGCCAGCAGCAGCGGGGGGATGGGGGAGACCCAGTACTTC

clone size: NA
J gene: TRBJ1-6
D gene: TRBD1
V gene: TRBV27
CDR3 protein: CASRNHRDSSSPLHF
CDR3 DNA: TGTGCCAGCAGGAACCACCGGGACAGCAGTTCACCCCTCCACTTT

clone size: NA
J gene: TRBJ2-5
D gene: NA
V gene: TRBV15
CDR3 protein: CATSPRTQTGETQYF
CDR3 DNA: TGTGCCACCAGCCCGAGGACCCAGACGGGCGAGACCCAGTACTTC

clone size: few
J gene: TRBJ1-2
D gene: NA
V gene: TRBV10-3
CDR3 protein: CAISEYDRSYGYTF
CDR3 DNA: TGTGCCATCAGTGAATATGACAGGAGCTATGGCTACACCTTC

clone size: few
J gene: TRBJ2-2
D gene: TRBD1
V gene: TRBV24-1
CDR3 protein: CATNRQGDTGELFF
CDR3 DNA: TGTGCCACCAATCGACAGGGAGACACCGGGGAGCTGTTTTTT

clone size: few
J gene: TRBJ1-2
D gene: NA
V gene: TRBV6-1
CDR3 protein: CASSEAPGSGYGYTF
CDR3 DNA: TGTGCCAGCAGTGAAGCGCCAGGTTCGGGCTATGGCTACACCTTC

clone size: NA
J gene: TRBJ1-2
D gene: NA
V gene: TRBV18
CDR3 protein: CASSPGKGYTF
CDR3 DNA: TGTGCCAGCTCACCCGGTAAGGGCTACACCTTC

clone size: NA
J gene: TRBJ1-2
D gene: TRBD1
V gene: TRBV5-1
CDR3 protein: CASSSPGQDIYGYTF
CDR3 DNA: TGCGCCAGCAGCTCCCCCGGACAGGACATCTATGGCTACACCTTC

clone size: NA
J gene: TRBJ2-7
D gene: NA
V gene: TRBV6-2/TRBV6-3
CDR3 protein: CASSFQGRDYEQYF
CDR3 DNA: TGTGCCAGCAGTTTTCAGGGACGAGACTACGAGCAGTACTTC

clone size: NA
J gene: TRBJ2-2
D gene: NA
V gene: TRBV28
CDR3 protein: CASSRDGELFF
CDR3 DNA: TGTGCCAGCAGCCGGGACGGGGAGCTGTTTTTT

clone size: few
J gene: TRBJ1-1
D gene: NA
V gene: TRBV7-9
CDR3 protein: CASSRSTGMSTEAFF
CDR3 DNA: TGTGCCAGCAGTCGCTCTACGGGGATGAGCACTGAAGCTTTCTTT

clone size: few
J gene: TRBJ2-5
D gene: NA
V gene: TRBV7-2
CDR3 protein: CASSGGPQTQYF
CDR3 DNA: TGTGCCAGCAGCGGAGGGCCGCAGACCCAGTACTTC

clone size: few
J gene: TRBJ2-5
D gene: TRBD1
V gene: TRBV20-1
CDR3 protein: CSAPTGEEGKTQYF
CDR3 DNA: TGCAGTGCTCCGACAGGGGAGGAGGGGAAGACCCAGTACTTC

clone size: NA
J gene: TRBJ2-5
D gene: TRBD2
V gene: TRBV5-1
CDR3 protein: CASSLGLAGQETQYF
CDR3 DNA: TGCGCCAGCAGCTTGGGACTAGCGGGACAAGAGACCCAGTACTTC

clone size: NA
J gene: TRBJ2-7
D gene: NA
V gene: TRBV6-5
CDR3 protein: CASSYMGGEQYF
CDR3 DNA: TGTGCCAGCAGTTACATGGGGGGCGAGCAGTACTTC

clone size: few
J gene: TRBJ1-6
D gene: NA
V gene: TRBV12-3/TRBV12-4
CDR3 protein: CASSWQGLASPLHF
CDR3 DNA: TGTGCCAGCAGTTGGCAGGGGTTGGCTTCACCCCTCCACTTT

clone size: few
J gene: TRBJ2-7
D gene: NA
V gene: TRBV19
CDR3 protein: CASSSPYSYEQYF
CDR3 DNA: TGTGCCAGTAGTAGCCCCTACAGCTACGAGCAGTACTTC

clone size: few
J gene: TRBJ1-2
D gene: TRBD1
V gene: TRBV6-1
CDR3 protein: CASRQGVYGYTF
CDR3 DNA: TGTGCCAGCAGGCAGGGGGTTTATGGCTACACCTTC

clone size: NA
J gene: TRBJ1-1
D gene: TRBD1
V gene: TRBV28
CDR3 protein: CASSPTGLPEAFF
CDR3 DNA: TGTGCCAGCAGTCCGACAGGGCTCCCTGAAGCTTTCTTT

clone size: few
J gene: TRBJ2-3
D gene: NA
V gene: TRBV24-1
CDR3 protein: CATSDSTEFLTDTQYF
CDR3 DNA: TGTGCCACCAGTGATAGTACAGAGTTTCTCACAGATACGCAGTATTTT

clone size: few
J gene: TRBJ2-3
D gene: NA
V gene: TRBV6-1
CDR3 protein: CASSEVYGNTDTQYF
CDR3 DNA: TGTGCCAGCAGTGAAGTCTACGGGAATACAGATACGCAGTATTTT

clone size: NA
J gene: TRBJ1-1
D gene: NA
V gene: TRBV6-5
CDR3 protein: CASSYAGRDTEAFF
CDR3 DNA: TGTGCCAGCAGTTACGCGGGGAGGGACACTGAAGCTTTCTTT

clone size: few
J gene: TRBJ2-3
D gene: NA
V gene: TRBV7-8
CDR3 protein: CAGGPEGSSTDTQYF
CDR3 DNA: TGTGCCGGGGGACCGGAGGGGTCTAGCACAGATACGCAGTATTTT

clone size: few
J gene: TRBJ2-1
D gene: NA
V gene: TRBV20-1
CDR3 protein: CSARVGGGHYNEQFF
CDR3 DNA: TGCAGTGCTAGAGTCGGCGGGGGCCATTACAATGAGCAGTTCTTC

clone size: NA
J gene: TRBJ2-2
D gene: NA
V gene: TRBV18
CDR3 protein: CASSPVATKELFF
CDR3 DNA: TGTGCCAGCTCACCAGTCGCGACCAAGGAGCTGTTTTTT

clone size: NA
J gene: TRBJ2-7
D gene: NA
V gene: TRBV28
CDR3 protein: CATQGRGLTYEQYF
CDR3 DNA: TGTGCCACCCAGGGTAGGGGATTGACCTACGAGCAGTACTTC

clone size: NA
J gene: TRBJ1-6
D gene: TRBD1
V gene: TRBV5-1
CDR3 protein: CASSLASRTGGSPLHF
CDR3 DNA: TGCGCCAGCAGCTTGGCAAGTAGGACAGGGGGTTCACCCCTCCACTTT

clone size: NA
J gene: TRBJ2-1
D gene: NA
V gene: TRBV5-1
CDR3 protein: CASSLATYNEQFF
CDR3 DNA: TGCGCCAGCAGCTTGGCCACCTACAATGAGCAGTTCTTC

clone size: NA
J gene: TRBJ2-3
D gene: TRBD1
V gene: TRBV12-3/TRBV12-4
CDR3 protein: CASSSGQEPLYTDTQYF
CDR3 DNA: TGTGCCAGCAGTTCCGGACAGGAGCCCTTATACACAGATACGCAGTATTTT

clone size: few
J gene: TRBJ2-4
D gene: NA
V gene: TRBV7-9
CDR3 protein: CASSTDRDIQYF
CDR3 DNA: TGTGCCAGCAGCACAGACCGGGACATTCAGTACTTC

clone size: NA
J gene: TRBJ2-4
D gene: NA
V gene: TRBV2
CDR3 protein: CASSGPSGQGGIQYF
CDR3 DNA: TGTGCCAGCAGTGGGCCTTCAGGGCAGGGAGGCATTCAGTACTTC

clone size: NA
J gene: TRBJ1-1
D gene: NA
V gene: TRBV10-3
CDR3 protein: CAISESQGWNTEAFF
CDR3 DNA: TGTGCCATCAGTGAGTCACAGGGTTGGAACACTGAAGCTTTCTTT

clone size: NA
J gene: TRBJ2-7
D gene: NA
V gene: TRBV11-2
CDR3 protein: CASSLVPGPTYEQYF
CDR3 DNA: TGTGCCAGCAGCTTAGTCCCGGGACCCACCTACGAGCAGTACTTC

clone size: NA
J gene: TRBJ2-7
D gene: NA
V gene: TRBV7-9
CDR3 protein: CASSLGLRRDSSYEQYF
CDR3 DNA: TGTGCCAGCAGCTTAGGTCTGCGCCGAGACAGCTCCTACGAGCAGTACTTC

clone size: few
J gene: TRBJ2-5
D gene: NA
V gene: TRBV11-2
CDR3 protein: CASSLVVLGETQYF
CDR3 DNA: TGTGCCAGCAGCTTAGTGGTGCTGGGGGAGACCCAGTACTTC

clone size: NA
J gene: TRBJ2-3
D gene: TRBD2
V gene: TRBV20-1
CDR3 protein: CSASRGLAGTGSADTQYF
CDR3 DNA: TGCAGTGCCTCCCGCGGGCTAGCGGGAACTGGGTCGGCAGATACGCAGTATTTT

clone size: few
J gene: TRBJ1-5
D gene: TRBD1
V gene: TRBV4-3
CDR3 protein: CASSQDRGTGNQPQHF
CDR3 DNA: TGCGCCAGCAGCCAAGATAGAGGGACAGGCAATCAGCCCCAGCATTTT

clone size: NA
J gene: TRBJ1-5
D gene: NA
V gene: TRBV15
CDR3 protein: CATSSLTGAGQPQHF
CDR3 DNA: TGTGCCACCAGCAGTCTTACAGGCGCGGGTCAGCCCCAGCATTTT

clone size: few
J gene: TRBJ1-2
D gene: NA
V gene: TRBV7-6
CDR3 protein: CASSLGELYGYTF
CDR3 DNA: TGTGCCAGCAGCTTAGGAGAACTCTATGGCTACACCTTC

clone size: NA
J gene: TRBJ1-5
D gene: NA
V gene: TRBV20-1
CDR3 protein: CSAGTSPEPNQPQHF
CDR3 DNA: TGCAGTGCGGGGACTAGCCCGGAACCCAATCAGCCCCAGCATTTT

clone size: once
J gene: TRBJ2-5
D gene: TRBD2
V gene: TRBV5-1
CDR3 protein: CASSLGTSGLQETQYF
CDR3 DNA: TGCGCCAGCAGCCTTGGGACTAGCGGGCTCCAAGAGACCCAGTACTTC

clone size: NA
J gene: TRBJ1-2
D gene: TRBD1
V gene: TRBV20-1
CDR3 protein: CSAWTGGTLYGYTF
CDR3 DNA: TGCAGTGCTTGGACAGGGGGGACTTTATATGGCTACACCTTC

clone size: few
J gene: TRBJ1-2
D gene: NA
V gene: TRBV7-9
CDR3 protein: CASSLMGGGYTF
CDR3 DNA: TGTGCCAGCAGCTTAATGGGGGGCGGCTACACCTTC

clone size: NA
J gene: TRBJ2-1
D gene: TRBD2
V gene: TRBV19
CDR3 protein: CASQSGRAPYNEQFF
CDR3 DNA: TGTGCCAGTCAAAGCGGGAGGGCCCCCTACAATGAGCAGTTCTTC

clone size: NA
J gene: TRBJ2-5
D gene: NA
V gene: TRBV6-1
CDR3 protein: CASSHLWETQYF
CDR3 DNA: TGTGCCAGCAGTCACCTTTGGGAGACCCAGTACTTC

clone size: few
J gene: TRBJ2-7
D gene: TRBD1
V gene: TRBV5-4
CDR3 protein: CASSGQKDRGAYEQYF
CDR3 DNA: TGTGCCAGCAGCGGACAAAAAGACAGGGGGGCCTACGAGCAGTACTTC

clone size: NA
J gene: TRBJ2-3
D gene: TRBD2
V gene: TRBV12-3/TRBV12-4
CDR3 protein: CASSLVPRSSGGNTQYF
CDR3 DNA: TGTGCCAGCAGTTTAGTGCCGAGGTCTAGCGGGGGAAATACGCAGTATTTT

clone size: few
J gene: TRBJ2-7
D gene: TRBD1
V gene: TRBV6-2/TRBV6-3
CDR3 protein: CASSYLGQGLYEQYF
CDR3 DNA: TGTGCCAGCAGTTACTTGGGACAGGGATTGTACGAGCAGTACTTC

clone size: NA
J gene: TRBJ1-5
D gene: TRBD1
V gene: TRBV6-5
CDR3 protein: CASSWTGSNQPQHF
CDR3 DNA: TGTGCCAGCAGTTGGACAGGGTCGAATCAGCCCCAGCATTTT